This T cell receptor (beta chain) was recorded in a study of blood T cell repertoires in COVID-19. At the level of the study: The samples span acute and convalescent COVID-19 from the United States, Italy and Spain. Sources were T cells, B-cell-depleted T cells, or PBMCs; the material itself was cDNA or gDNA.

V was trimmed by 0 bases and J by 7 bases, leaving 8 bases between them. This CDR3 contains 13 residues. Sequencing used immunoSEQ multiplex PCR; TCRdb keeps in-frame clones, though not all of them. Among about 130,000 clones listed, 70% to 85% were seen once. This clone occurred once. The V call is TRBV12-3 or TRBV12-4, the J call TRBJ2-3; no reliable D call. The sequencing sample was made of peripheral blood. The sequence came from an older woman with acute or convalescent COVID-19. CDR3 DNA: TGTGCCAGCAGTTTAGCGGCCCTCCATACGCAGTATTTT. As protein: CASSLAALHTQYF.